These T cell receptor beta chains were read from a single sample in a study of technical replicates of blood from a few donors. Assay used: immunoSEQ multiplex PCR; TCRdb lists only in-frame clones, some missing. The sample lists more than 90,000 clones, roughly 95% occurring once. Specimen: T cells isolated from PBMCs. The receptors were gathered from a human donor in good health. The conserved cysteine and the conserved F or W are not part of the CDR3 here. Each record gives: V gene, J gene, CDR3 protein.

>TRBV7-6|TRBJ2-5
ASSFSPQETQY
>TRBV29-1|TRBJ2-5
SSRGLAGELGQETQY
>TRBV7-9|TRBJ2-3
ASSPRLGTDTQY
>TRBV4-1|TRBJ1-1
ASSQYSDRLNEAF
>TRBV7-2|TRBJ2-7
ASSLYGGREFDEQY
>TRBV19|TRBJ2-3
ASSIDGTGGADTQY
>TRBV7-8|TRBJ2-3
ASSTPGVTDTQY
>TRBV6-1|TRBJ2-5
ASSPTGTGQETQY
>TRBV28|TRBJ1-2
ASSSWTASYGYT
>TRBV15|TRBJ2-6
ATSAGNSGANVLT
>TRBV20-1|TRBJ1-2
SARAPGGYT
>TRBV18|TRBJ2-2
ASSPRETGELF
>TRBV6-5|TRBJ2-7
ASSYIPGSDYEQY
>TRBV5-4|TRBJ1-2
ASTQGRQGSGYT
>TRBV28|TRBJ2-3
ASSFLETGTDTQY
>TRBV6-1|TRBJ2-7
ASSGILAGSYEQY
>TRBV2|TRBJ2-5
ASSGLGQETQY
>TRBV4-1|TRBJ2-1
AVRRREGGNEQF
>TRBV19|TRBJ2-2
ASYGTSGSRVELF
>TRBV15|TRBJ1-4
ATSRAGDEKLF
>TRBV5-8|TRBJ1-1
ASSLQGNTEAF
>TRBV19|TRBJ1-3
ASSTFLFRGEMRNTIY
>TRBV19|TRBJ2-2
ASSTPGLAGPNTGELF
>TRBV29-1|TRBJ2-7
SVVSGSSGYEQY